Listed below are T cell receptor beta chains from one sample, sequenced in a study of shared clonotypes between healthy human individuals. Here immunoSEQ multiplex PCR was the method, and the copy in TCRdb shows in-frame clones only, minus some. Of hundreds of thousands of clones in the sample, 73% are singletons; the top ten hold 1.5% to 2%. The sequenced material came from memory CD4+ T cells sorted from blood. These receptors all come from a woman in her twenties or thirties in good health. The CDR3 runs from the conserved cysteine through the conserved F or W. The order of the fields is CDR3 length, J gene, D gene, clone size, V gene, CDR3 protein, CDR3 DNA. D genes are given only for firm matches. Not all rows give a size; the values are once, few, many and, for expanded clones, a class.

>16|TRBJ2-2|TRBD1|-|TRBV19
CASSIPGGYGTGELFF
TGTGCCAGTAGTATTCCAGGGGGCTATGGGACCGGGGAGCTGTTTTTT
>14|TRBJ1-4|-|-|TRBV7-2
CASSLDRAAEKLFF
TGTGCCAGCAGCTTAGATAGAGCGGCTGAAAAACTGTTTTTT
>14|TRBJ2-3|-|few|TRBV27
CASRPLDRGDTQYF
TGTGCCAGCAGACCACTCGACCGGGGAGATACGCAGTATTTT
>16|TRBJ1-4|TRBD1|-|TRBV4-1
CASSQEGTGRNEKLFF
TGCGCCAGCAGCCAAGAAGGGACAGGCCGTAATGAAAAACTGTTTTTT
>14|TRBJ2-2|TRBD2|-|TRBV27
CATSGTTNTGELFF
TGTGCCACCTCCGGGACTACGAACACCGGGGAGCTGTTTTTT
>15|TRBJ1-5|TRBD1|few|TRBV2
CASSAETGGNQPQHF
TGTGCCAGCAGTGCAGAGACAGGGGGCAATCAGCCCCAGCATTTT
>13|TRBJ2-2|-|-|TRBV19
CASSIQGSGELFF
TGTGCCAGTAGTATACAGGGGTCCGGGGAGCTGTTTTTT
>14|TRBJ1-2|-|-|TRBV28
CASSSGAPNYGYTF
TGTGCCAGCAGCTCAGGGGCTCCTAACTATGGCTACACCTTC
>14|TRBJ1-3|-|-|TRBV11-2
CASSPLTTGNTIYF
TGTGCCAGCAGCCCCCTTACGACCGGAAACACCATATATTTT
>15|TRBJ1-1|-|-|TRBV6-5
CASTPPGRRNTEAFF
TGTGCCAGCACCCCCCCCGGCAGGCGGAACACTGAAGCTTTCTTT
>13|TRBJ1-4|TRBD1|-|TRBV30
CAWRGRGQEKLFF
TGTGCCTGGAGAGGGAGGGGGCAGGAAAAACTGTTTTTT
>13|TRBJ2-1|-|-|TRBV29-1
CSVAVRGGNEQFF
TGCAGCGTTGCCGTCAGGGGGGGCAATGAGCAGTTCTTC
>15|TRBJ2-7|-|-|TRBV4-1
CASSQAPTGTYEQYF
TGCGCCAGCAGCCAAGCACCGACAGGAACCTACGAGCAGTACTTC
>10|TRBJ2-5|-|-|TRBV11-3
CAGRKETQYF
TGTGCCGGCCGCAAAGAGACCCAGTACTTC
>16|TRBJ2-7|-|-|TRBV7-8
CASSLVGTSQPYEQYF
TGTGCCAGCAGCTTAGTTGGCACCAGCCAACCCTACGAGCAGTACTTC
>14|TRBJ1-4|-|-|TRBV6-6
CASSYGGGSEKLFF
TGTGCCAGCAGTTACGGTGGGGGAAGCGAAAAACTGTTTTTT
>12|TRBJ2-3|TRBD2|-|TRBV10-3
CAITASGDTQYF
TGTGCCATCACGGCTAGCGGGGATACGCAGTATTTT
>18|TRBJ2-7|TRBD2|-|TRBV27
CASSSSLEGLTSVYEQYF
TGTGCCAGCAGTTCGAGCCTGGAGGGACTTACTAGCGTCTACGAGCAGTACTTC